Listed below are T cell receptor beta chains from one sample, sequenced in a study of regulatory T cells in long-lasting Graves disease. TCRdb re-called the multiplex PCR reads through MiXCR, storing one row per CDR3 protein. The sample contains approximately 400,000 distinct CDR3 sequences, around 21% of which appear only once. The specimen was peripheral blood mononuclear cells (PBMCs), collected when the disease was refractory, from a patient treated with antithyroid drugs. The origin of the receptors is a female donor with Graves disease. Both conserved end residues are part of each CDR3. D genes are given only for firm matches. Not all rows give a size; the values are once, few, many and, for expanded clones, a class.

j_call d_call clone_size v_call cdr3_aa cdr3_nt
TRBJ2-5 TRBD1 . TRBV12-3/TRBV12-4 CASTPDRGRRETQYF TGTGCCAGCACCCCCGACAGGGGCCGCCGCGAGACCCAGTACTTC
TRBJ1-2 . few TRBV19 CASSIDLGSGGYTF TGTGCCAGTAGTATAGATTTGGGATCAGGTGGCTACACCTTC
TRBJ2-7 TRBD1 . TRBV12-3/TRBV12-4 CASSSGTATTYEQYF TGTGCCAGCAGCTCCGGGACAGCTACGACCTACGAGCAGTACTTC
TRBJ2-2 TRBD2 many TRBV12-3/TRBV12-4 CASSALPGTSGTGELFF TGTGCCAGCAGCGCCCTACCCGGGACTAGCGGAACCGGGGAGCTGTTTTTT
TRBJ2-1 . . TRBV20-1 CSANPGPNEQFF TGCAGTGCTAACCCGGGCCCTAATGAGCAGTTCTTC
TRBJ2-2 TRBD2 . TRBV2 CASSVWEGTGELFF TGTGCCAGCAGTGTGTGGGAGGGAACCGGGGAGCTGTTTTTT
TRBJ2-5 . few TRBV29-1 CSVHDPVQYF TGCAGCGTCCATGACCCTGTTCAGTACTTC
TRBJ1-4 TRBD1 few TRBV19 CASAQAGTAFF TGTGCCAGCGCCCAGGCCGGGACAGCGTTTTTT
TRBJ2-5 . few TRBV5-4 CASSPGGGKETQYF TGTGCCAGCAGCCCCGGGGGAGGAAAAGAGACCCAGTACTTC
TRBJ1-1 TRBD1 . TRBV18 CASSPDRENTEAFF TGTGCCAGCTCACCCGACAGGGAGAACACTGAAGCTTTCTTT
TRBJ1-6 . few TRBV20-1 CSASVQGRNSPLHF TGCAGTGCTAGCGTGCAGGGACGGAATTCACCCCTCCACTTT
TRBJ2-2 TRBD2 few TRBV6-5 CASSYPGTSGRGDTGELFF TGTGCCAGCAGTTACCCCGGGACTAGCGGGAGGGGCGACACCGGGGAGCTGTTTTTT
TRBJ2-5 . many TRBV11-2 CASSPPMGSTAGAHQETQYF TGTGCCAGCAGCCCGCCTATGGGGAGTACCGCGGGGGCGCACCAAGAGACCCAGTACTTC
TRBJ1-5 . many TRBV12-3/TRBV12-4 CASSLGFNQPQHF TGTGCCAGCAGCTTAGGGTTTAATCAGCCCCAGCATTTT
TRBJ2-2 TRBD1 . TRBV11-1 CASRWDRASTGELFF TGTGCCAGCAGATGGGACAGGGCCTCCACCGGGGAGCTGTTTTTT
TRBJ1-1 . . TRBV30 CAWIVQGNTEAFF TGTGCCTGGATCGTACAGGGGAACACTGAAGCTTTCTTT